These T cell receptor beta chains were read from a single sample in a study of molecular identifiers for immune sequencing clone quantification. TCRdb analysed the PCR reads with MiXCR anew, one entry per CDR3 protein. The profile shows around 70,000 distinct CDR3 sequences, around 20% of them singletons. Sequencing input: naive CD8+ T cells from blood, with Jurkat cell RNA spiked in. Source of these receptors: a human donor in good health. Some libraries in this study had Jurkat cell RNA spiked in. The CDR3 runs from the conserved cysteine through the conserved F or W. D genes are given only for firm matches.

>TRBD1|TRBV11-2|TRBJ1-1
CASSLSRQGPNTEAFF
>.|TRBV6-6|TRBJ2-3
CASRPGRTDTQYF
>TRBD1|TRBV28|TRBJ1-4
CASSLDRGHEKLFF
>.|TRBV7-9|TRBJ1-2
CASSLSGGMTGYTF
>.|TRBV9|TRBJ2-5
CASSVAGTPWGTRYF
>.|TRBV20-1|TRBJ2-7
CSARIFGSIEQYF
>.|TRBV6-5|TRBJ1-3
CASRRRLGAVSGNTIYF
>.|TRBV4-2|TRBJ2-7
CASSQDYPGVSYEQYF
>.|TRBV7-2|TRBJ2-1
CASSPVDSYNEQFF
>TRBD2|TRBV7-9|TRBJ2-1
CASSPSGLYNEQFF
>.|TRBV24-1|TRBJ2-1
CATSHAGTPYNEQFF
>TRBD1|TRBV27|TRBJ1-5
CASSSQGVNQPQHF
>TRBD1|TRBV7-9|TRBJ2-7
CASSPDRVLHEQYF
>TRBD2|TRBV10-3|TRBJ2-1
CAIGPSGSFF
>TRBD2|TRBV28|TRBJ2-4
CASSLGSPAGGPKNIQYF
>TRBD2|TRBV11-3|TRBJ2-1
CASSPNWGAGGSSSYNEQFF
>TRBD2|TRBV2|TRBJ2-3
CASSDPAASGSTDTQYF
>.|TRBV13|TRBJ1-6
CASSLGYSDRAYNSPLHF
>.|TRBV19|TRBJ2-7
CASRGTYEQYF
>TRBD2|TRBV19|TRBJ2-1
CATSASGSPNEQFF
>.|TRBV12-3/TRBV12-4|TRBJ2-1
CASSITSSTTEQFF
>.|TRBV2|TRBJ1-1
CASSGGNTEAFF
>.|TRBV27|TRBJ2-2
CASNHGSLGELFF
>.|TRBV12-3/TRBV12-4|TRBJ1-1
CASSLGVEAFF
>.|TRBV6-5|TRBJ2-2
CASSSGHIGAGELFF
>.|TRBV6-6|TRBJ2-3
CASSYGYTDTQYF
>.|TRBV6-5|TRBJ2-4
CASRPIILTKNIQYF
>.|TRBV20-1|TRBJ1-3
CSTRDLYLGGDSGNTIYF
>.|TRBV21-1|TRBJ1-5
CASSKVVLGRGAAYQPQHF
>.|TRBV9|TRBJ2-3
CASSYFTDTQYF
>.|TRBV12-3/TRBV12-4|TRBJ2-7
CASGLSGAYEQYF
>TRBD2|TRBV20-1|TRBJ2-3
CSARGLGLAGASPFTDTQYF
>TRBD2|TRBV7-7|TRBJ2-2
CASSSLAGPNTGELFF
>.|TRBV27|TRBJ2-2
CASSPEDVPGELFF
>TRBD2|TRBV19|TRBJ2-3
CASSRTSPDTQYF
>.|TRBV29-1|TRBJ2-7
CSVFGRFYEQYF
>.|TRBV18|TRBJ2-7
CASSRPDIYEQYF
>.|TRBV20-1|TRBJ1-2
CSARKENGYTF
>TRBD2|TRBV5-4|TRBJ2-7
CASSFGAGAAYEQYF